The 10 T cell receptor beta chains below all came from one sample that was sequenced in a study of CD4 T cells in relation to SARS-CoV-2 and coronaviruses. Their recognized antigens are unknown. Before the COVID-19 pandemic, during about 2011-2019, CD4+ T cells were taken from unexposed donors. The cells were cultured for roughly 11 days before CD4+ T cells were isolated. Method: immunoSEQ multiplex PCR; TCRdb's copy keeps in-frame clones and lacks some. The sample records 15,000 to 25,000 clones, 70% to 90% being singletons. Input material: CD4+ T cells from PBMCs, cultured in vitro. These receptors were collected from a human donor in good health.

The J gene is TRBJ1-3, the V gene TRBV5-4; 10 nucleotides agree with TRBD1. Germline V gives CDR1 SGHNT, CDR2 YYREEE (reference sequence). The CDR3 runs 15 residues. Trimming removed 1 base from V and 7 bases from J; junction bases left unmatched: 5. For the CDR3, the DNA is TGTGCCAGCAGCTTGAGGGGACAGGGGTTGAACACCATATATTTT. It is translated as CASSLRGQGLNTIYF.

The V call is TRBV30, the J call TRBJ2-3, with TRBD2 identical over 11 bases. The V and J ends lost 4 bases and 4 bases, in that order; junction bases with no gene match: 10. Germline lookup yields CDR1 GTSNPN and CDR2 SVGIG (reference sequence). The CDR3 has 16 residues. CDR3 bases: TGTGCCTGGACGACCCCCAATAGCGGGAGGGCAGATACGCAGTATTTT. Translated: CAWTTPNSGRADTQYF.

The V call is TRBV30, the J call TRBJ1-4, with D possibly matching TRBD1 (5 bases). Trimming shortened V by 3 bases and J by 0 bases, and 11 bases separated the two germline ends. Germline values: CDR1 GTSNPN, CDR2 SVGIG (reference sequence). This CDR3 contains 15 residues. Written as DNA, the CDR3 is TGTGCCTGGAGGGGGCCGAGTGCAACTAATGAAAAACTGTTTTTT. Amino acid sequence: CAWRGPSATNEKLFF.

This chain joins TRBV4-1 and TRBJ2-4, with TRBD1 matching 9 bases. The CDR3 covers 17 residues. V trimming: 2 bases; J trimming: 1 base; junction bases outside the gene matches: 6. CDR1 and CDR2 from the germline V gene are MGHRA and YSYEKL. CDR3 residues: CASSQPTGGVAKNIQYF. In DNA form, the CDR3 reads TGCGCCAGCAGCCAACCGACAGGGGGGGTGGCCAAAAACATTCAGTACTTC.

The chain uses TRBV7-9 and TRBJ1-1; no reliable D call. Trimming stripped 1 base from V and 4 bases from J, with 16 bases between. The V gene's germline CDR1 is SEHNR and CDR2 FQNEAQ (reference sequence). CDR3 length equals 16 residues. CDR3 sequence: CASSLGLLLWGTEAFF. CDR3 coding DNA: TGTGCCAGCAGCTTAGGACTACTTTTATGGGGCACTGAAGCTTTCTTT. Using reference TRBV7-9 and TRBJ1-1 for the parts outside the CDR3, the full variable domain is DTGVSQNPRHKITKRGQNVTFRCDPISEHNRLYWYRQTLGQGPEFLTYFQNEAQLEKSRLLSDRFSAERPKGSFSTLEIQRTEQGDSAMYLCASSLGLLLWGTEAFFGQGTRLTVV.

The CDR3 loop reads CASSPQGPEAFF. The CDR3 DNA reads as TGTGCCAGCTCACCACAGGGCCCTGAAGCTTTCTTT. The rearrangement links TRBV18 to TRBJ1-1; D remains ambiguous. Germline lookup yields CDR1 KGHSH and CDR2 LQKENI. V lost 1 base to trimming and J lost 6 bases, with 6 bases between them. The CDR3 has 12 amino acids.

The CDR3 loop is CASSPHSGTGSNYGYTF. The DNA for the CDR3 is TGTGCCAGCAGTCCTCACTCCGGGACAGGATCCAACTATGGCTACACCTTC. The chain recombines TRBV27 with TRBJ1-2, with 8 bases identical to TRBD1. CDR3 size: 17 residues. V gave up 5 bases and J gave up 2 bases; unmatched junction bases: 13. Germline V gene sequence: CDR1 MNHEY, CDR2 SMNVEV (reference sequence).

The chain couples TRBV5-1 to TRBJ2-5; D is unclear. Trimming took 7 bases from V and 3 from J, leaving 13 bases between them. Germline V gene sequence: CDR1 SGHRS, CDR2 YFSETQ. This CDR3 spans 13 amino acids. CDR3 sequence: CASGTRGEETQYF. In DNA form, the CDR3 reads TGCGCCAGCGGAACCCGAGGAGAAGAGACCCAGTACTTC.

The genes are TRBV28 and TRBJ2-1; tentatively, D is TRBD1 or TRBD2 (6 bases each). CDR3 length: 18 amino acids. V lost 6 bases and J 0 bases, leaving 21 bases between the germline ends. Germline CDR1 is MDHEN and CDR2 is SYDVKM. CDR3 sequence: CASRKGGFSGGSYNEQFF. The CDR3 DNA sequence: TGTGCCAGCAGGAAGGGGGGCTTCTCCGGGGGCTCCTACAATGAGCAGTTCTTC. Full variable domain (rest looked up from reference TRBV28 and TRBJ2-1): DVKVTQSSRYLVKRTGEKVFLECVQDMDHENMFWYRQDPGLGLRLIYFSYDVKMKEKGDIPEGYSVSREKKERFSLILESASTNQTSMYLCASRKGGFSGGSYNEQFFGPGTRLTVL.

The rearrangement uses TRBV9 and TRBJ2-1; D is unclear. V gave up 0 bases and J gave up 1 base, with 5 bases separating them. The germline gives CDR1 SGDLS, CDR2 YYNGEE. The CDR3 runs to 14 residues. The CDR3: CASSVASSYNEQFF. The CDR3 DNA sequence: TGTGCCAGCAGCGTAGCATCTTCCTACAATGAGCAGTTCTTC.